A single sample gave rise to the 25 T cell receptor beta chains below, sequenced in a study of blood T cell repertoires in COVID-19. Profiling relied on immunoSEQ multiplex PCR, and the TCRdb table lists in-frame clones only, not all of them. The sample has almost 400,000 clones; 87% are singletons. The sample comprised peripheral blood. These TCRs come from a woman aged 55-75 years with COVID-19, enrolled during active disease.

This chain uses TRBV6-5 with TRBJ2-7, with D hard to call. V lost 3 bases and J lost 0, with 9 bases in between. The CDR3 contains 14 residues. Germline V CDR1 and CDR2: MNHEY, SVGAGI. Here the CDR3 reads CASSYLKSSYEQYF. In DNA form, the CDR3 reads TGTGCCAGCAGTTATCTGAAGAGCTCCTACGAGCAGTACTTC.

The chain has TRBV25-1 and TRBJ1-1; D gene uncertain. V lost 6 bases and J lost 2, with 7 bases in between. CDR3 length: 12 amino acids. Per germline, CDR1 MGHDK and CDR2 SYGVNS. The CDR3 loop reads CASRRTNTEAFF. The CDR3 DNA reads as TGTGCCAGCAGAAGAACTAACACTGAAGCTTTCTTT.

This chain links TRBV5-1 with TRBJ1-2, with 7 bases identical to TRBD1. Germline CDR1 reads SGHRS; CDR2 reads YFSETQ. The J segment lost 5 bases and the V segment lost 0 bases, leaving 10 bases of the junction unmatched. The CDR3 length is 16 residues. The CDR3 protein is CASSLGDRVNFYGYTF. CDR3 in DNA: TGCGCCAGCAGCTTGGGGGACAGAGTAAATTTTTATGGCTACACCTTC.

V is TRBV6-5 and J is TRBJ1-5; possible D gene TRBD1, 5 bases. V was pared by 7 bases and J by 2 bases, with 15 bases between. CDR3 length: 15 amino acids. CDR1 is MNHEY, CDR2 SVGAGI, per germline. CDR3 bases: TGTGCCAGCAACTACCAAGGGGATGGCAATCAGCCCCAGCATTTT. It translates to CASNYQGDGNQPQHF.

This clone has only a few counts. The chain has TRBV15 and TRBJ2-2; TRBD1 matches 8 bases. The CDR3 runs to 15 residues. J gave up 5 bases and V 3 bases, and 5 bases lay outside the gene matches. Germline V gene lookup returns CDR1 LNHNV and CDR2 YYDKDF (reference sequence). Written as DNA, the CDR3 is TGTGCCACCAGCAGGGACAGGGTTTGGACCGGGGAGCTGTTTTTT. Translation gives CATSRDRVWTGELFF.

CDR3: CASSVSPGVNEQYF. For the CDR3, the DNA is TGTGCCAGCAGCGTAAGCCCTGGTGTGAACGAGCAGTACTTC. The V and J genes are TRBV9 and TRBJ2-7, with D hard to call. V was clipped by 1 base and J by 5 bases, with 13 bases between them. This CDR3 has 14 residues. The V gene's germline CDR1 is SGDLS and CDR2 YYNGEE.

The V and J genes are TRBV28 and TRBJ2-2; D is possibly TRBD2 (5 bases). Trimming removed 5 bases from V and 4 bases from J, with 8 bases in between. Per germline, CDR1 MDHEN and CDR2 SYDVKM. The CDR3 consists of 13 residues. The CDR3 DNA follows: TGTGCCAGCAGTGTCGGAGGCACCGGGGAGCTGTTTTTT. This sequence encodes CASSVGGTGELFF.

This sequence joins TRBV11-2 and TRBJ2-7; TRBD2 agrees at 10 bases. The junction had 11 bases not matched to a gene; V was cut back by 4 bases and J by 2 bases. This CDR3 has 17 residues. Germline V gene sequence: CDR1 SGHAT, CDR2 FQNNGV. This CDR3 is CASSYQRLAGPPYEQYF. The CDR3 nucleotides are TGTGCCAGCAGCTATCAGAGACTAGCGGGTCCCCCCTACGAGCAGTACTTC.

This clone was seen only once. This sequence joins TRBV3-1 (or the pseudogene TRBV3-2) and TRBJ1-6, with 7 bases identical to TRBD1. The CDR3 is 14 residues long. CDR1 is LGHDT, CDR2 YNNKEL, per germline (reference sequence). V lost 5 bases to trimming and J lost 10 bases; unmatched junction nucleotides: 8. The CDR3 here is CASSSQGNGSPLHF. Here the CDR3 DNA reads TGTGCCAGCAGCTCACAGGGGAATGGGTCACCCCTCCACTTT.

V and J are TRBV27 and TRBJ1-2; maybe TRBD1 (5 bases). Deletions cut 5 bases from V and 5 bases from J, with 12 bases between. CDR1 MNHEY and CDR2 SMNVEV come from the germline V gene (reference sequence). The CDR3 is made up of 13 amino acids. The CDR3 region has the DNA TGTGCCAGCAGTAGGACCCAGGGTTATGGCTACACCTTC. This codes for CASSRTQGYGYTF.

This chain joins TRBV7-8 and TRBJ1-5; TRBD1 agrees at 7 bases. The ends lost 1 base at V and 0 bases at J; junction bases unmatched: 12. The CDR3 totals 19 residues. Germline V gene sequence: CDR1 SGHVS, CDR2 FQNEAQ. In DNA form, the CDR3 reads TGTGCCAGCAGCTTAGATCCCTCGAAGACAGGGCTTAGCAATCAGCCCCAGCATTTT. The encoded protein is CASSLDPSKTGLSNQPQHF.

V usage is TRBV3-1 (or the pseudogene TRBV3-2) and J usage is TRBJ2-3, with TRBD2 matching over 7 bases. From germline, CDR1 is LGHDT and CDR2 YNNKEL (reference sequence). After removal of 1 base from V and 4 bases from J, the junction contained 14 bases not matched to a gene. The CDR3 runs to 18 residues. CDR3: CASSQVGGILRDPDTQYF. CDR3 DNA: TGTGCCAGCAGCCAAGTCGGGGGGATCCTCCGGGATCCAGATACGCAGTATTTT.

The V and J genes are TRBV7-6 and TRBJ2-7; 7 bases line up with TRBD1. After removal of 0 bases from V and 0 bases from J, the junction contained 2 bases not matched to a gene. This CDR3 comprises 15 residues. The germline V gene encodes CDR1 SGHVS and CDR2 FNYEAQ. The CDR3 region is CASSLAQGHSYEQYF. Written as DNA, the CDR3 is TGTGCCAGCAGCTTAGCACAGGGGCACTCCTACGAGCAGTACTTC.

CDR3 loop: CASSRSRGGDTQYF. CDR3 DNA sequence: TGTGCCAGCAGCCGCTCCAGGGGAGGGGATACGCAGTATTTT. The V call is TRBV7-3, the J call TRBJ2-3, with a tentative D call TRBD2 (7 bases). Germline CDR1 reads SGHTA; CDR2 reads FQGTGA. The CDR3 length is 14 residues. With 5 bases removed from V and 6 bases from J, the gap between germline ends came to 15 bases.

V and J are TRBV4-2 and TRBJ2-1, with 12 positions matching TRBD2. This CDR3 has 16 residues. Trimming cost V 1 base and J 9 bases; bases outside gene matches: 7. In germline, CDR1 is LGHNA, CDR2 YNFKEQ. The CDR3 reads CASSQASLAGGLEQFF. For the CDR3, the DNA is TGTGCCAGCAGCCAAGCGTCCCTAGCGGGGGGGCTTGAGCAGTTCTTC.

There are a few counts of this clone. The gene calls are TRBV12-3 or TRBV12-4 and TRBJ1-5, with D unclear. V was shortened by 10 bases and J by 1 base, with 11 bases between the two germline ends. The CDR3 covers 13 residues. In nucleotides, the CDR3 is TGTGCCACTGGCCTAGGCAGCAATCAGCCCCAGCATTTT. It translates to CATGLGSNQPQHF.

V and J are TRBV5-1 and TRBJ2-3, with 10 bases identical to TRBD2. Germline values: CDR1 SGHRS, CDR2 YFSETQ. The V and J ends lost 4 bases and 4 bases, in that order; junction bases with no gene match: 9. The length of the CDR3 is 16 residues. DNA of the CDR3: TGCGCCAGCAGCAGCAGCGGGGGGGTCCCCCCAGATACGCAGTATTTT. As protein: CASSSSGGVPPDTQYF.

This rearrangement joins TRBV19 to TRBJ2-3; 8 nucleotides line up with TRBD1. CDR3 length: 17 amino acids. With V trimmed by 4 bases and J by 0 bases, 9 bases remained unmatched. In germline, CDR1 is LNHDA, CDR2 SQIVND (reference sequence). The CDR3 DNA is TGTGCCAGTAGTACCCCTGGCAGGGGGCGCAGCACAGATACGCAGTATTTT. Encoded protein: CASSTPGRGRSTDTQYF.

The chain joins TRBV5-4 to TRBJ1-2; D unclear. V dropped 2 bases and J dropped 0 bases, with 8 bases sitting between them. The germline V gene encodes CDR1 SGHNT and CDR2 YYREEE (reference sequence). The CDR3 loop spans 14 amino acids. In DNA, the CDR3 is TGTGCCAGCAGCTTTGCCAGGTCTAACTATGGCTACACCTTC. This translates into CASSFARSNYGYTF.

The CDR3 DNA reads as TGTGCCATCAGTGACTCGACTAGCGGGGTGCACGAGCAGTACTTC. Amino acids: CAISDSTSGVHEQYF. The rearrangement joins TRBV10-3 to TRBJ2-7; 11 nucleotides align to TRBD2. The ends lost 3 bases at V and 5 bases at J; junction bases unmatched: 6. The CDR3 is made up of 15 amino acids. Germline assignment: CDR1 ENHRY and CDR2 SYGVKD.

This clone was recorded once. The chain recombines TRBV20-1 with TRBJ1-6; 9 positions match TRBD1. This CDR3 region has 11 residues. CDR1 is DFQATT, CDR2 SNEGSKA, per germline (reference sequence). The junction had 4 bases not matched to a gene; V was cut back by 6 bases and J by 13 bases. The CDR3 spells CSAPDRGPLHF. CDR3 bases: TGCAGTGCGCCGGACAGGGGTCCCCTCCACTTT.

V gene TRBV5-4 combines with J gene TRBJ1-1; D gene unclear. Germline lookup yields CDR1 SGHNT and CDR2 YYREEE (reference sequence). CDR3 length: 12 residues. V was trimmed by 4 bases and J by 2 bases, leaving 6 bases between them. CDR3 amino acids: CASSLTNTEAFF. DNA of the CDR3: TGTGCCAGCAGCCTAACTAACACTGAAGCTTTCTTT.

This chain uses TRBV6-5 with TRBJ1-2; TRBD1 aligns across 7 bases. Germline CDR1 MNHEY, CDR2 SVGAGI. V lost 4 bases and J lost 5; bases outside the gene matches: 10. This CDR3 has 15 amino acids. CDR3 region: CASSSRDSFYYGYTF. The CDR3 DNA reads TGTGCCAGCAGTTCCCGGGACAGCTTTTATTATGGCTACACCTTC.

This chain links TRBV27 with TRBJ1-1; 12 bases map to TRBD1. After removal of 6 bases from V and 1 base from J, the junction contained 6 bases not matched to a gene. CDR3 size: 16 residues. Germline V gene sequence: CDR1 MNHEY, CDR2 SMNVEV (reference sequence). The CDR3: CASSRDRGHWNTEAFF. CDR3 coding DNA: TGTGCCAGCAGCAGGGACAGGGGGCATTGGAACACTGAAGCTTTCTTT.

This chain joins TRBV5-6 and TRBJ2-7; 7 positions match TRBD1. V was clipped by 2 bases and J by 2 bases; unmatched bases: 10. CDR1 SGHDT and CDR2 YYEEEE come from the germline V gene. The CDR3 sequence is 16 residues long. Written as DNA, the CDR3 is TGTGCCAGCAGCTTTGGACAGGTACTTATTACCTACGAGCAGTACTTC. Protein sequence: CASSFGQVLITYEQYF.